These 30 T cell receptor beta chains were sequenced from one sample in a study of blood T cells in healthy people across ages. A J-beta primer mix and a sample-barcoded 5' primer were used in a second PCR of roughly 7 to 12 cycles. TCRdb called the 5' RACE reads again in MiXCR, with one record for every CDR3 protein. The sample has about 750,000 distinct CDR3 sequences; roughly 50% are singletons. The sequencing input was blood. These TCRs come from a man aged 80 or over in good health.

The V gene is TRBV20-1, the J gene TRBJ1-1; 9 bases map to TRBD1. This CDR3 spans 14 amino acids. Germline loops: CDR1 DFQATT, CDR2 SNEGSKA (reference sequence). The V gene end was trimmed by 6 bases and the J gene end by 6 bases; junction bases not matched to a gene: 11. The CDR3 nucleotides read TGCAGTGCCCAAGCGGGACAGGGTTCTCCTGAAGCTTTCTTT. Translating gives CSAQAGQGSPEAFF.

The CDR3 DNA reads TGTGCCAGCAGTTTCCGGACAGACCCCGGCGGGCTTGGGGCCAACGTCCTGACTTTC. Its translation: CASSFRTDPGGLGANVLTF. This chain joins TRBV27 and TRBJ2-6; perhaps TRBD1 as D (6 bases). The germline V gene has CDR1 MNHEY and CDR2 SMNVEV (reference sequence). The CDR3 contains 19 residues. Trimming stripped 3 bases from V and 3 bases from J, with 21 bases between.

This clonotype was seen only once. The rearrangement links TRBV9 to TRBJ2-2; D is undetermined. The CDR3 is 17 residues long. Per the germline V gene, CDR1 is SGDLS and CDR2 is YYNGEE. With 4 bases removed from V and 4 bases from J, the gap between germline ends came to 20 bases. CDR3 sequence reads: CASSTNWGNYPTGELFF. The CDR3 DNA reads TGTGCCAGCAGCACCAATTGGGGAAACTACCCCACCGGGGAGCTGTTTTTT.

This CDR3 reads CASSGDLAGPTNEQFF. In DNA, the CDR3 is TGCGCCAGCAGCGGAGATCTAGCGGGGCCCACCAATGAGCAGTTCTTC. The chain has TRBV5-1 and TRBJ2-1; 9 nucleotides match TRBD2. V gave up 4 bases and J gave up 6 bases; unmatched junction bases: 11. CDR1 SGHRS and CDR2 YFSETQ come from the germline V gene. This CDR3 contains 16 residues.

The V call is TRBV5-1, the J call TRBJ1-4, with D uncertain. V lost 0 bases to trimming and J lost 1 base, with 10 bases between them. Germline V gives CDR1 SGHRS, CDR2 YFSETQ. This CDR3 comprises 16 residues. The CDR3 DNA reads TGCGCCAGCAGCTTGGAGGCCGACGGAACTAATGAAAAACTGTTTTTT. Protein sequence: CASSLEADGTNEKLFF.

This CDR3 is CAITDGFAEQYF. CDR3 DNA sequence: TGTGCCATCACGGACGGGTTCGCTGAGCAGTACTTC. The V call is TRBV10-3, the J call TRBJ2-7; unclear D gene. Trimming pared 7 bases from V and 7 bases from J, leaving 14 bases between. The CDR3 is 12 residues long. Germline V gives CDR1 ENHRY, CDR2 SYGVKD.

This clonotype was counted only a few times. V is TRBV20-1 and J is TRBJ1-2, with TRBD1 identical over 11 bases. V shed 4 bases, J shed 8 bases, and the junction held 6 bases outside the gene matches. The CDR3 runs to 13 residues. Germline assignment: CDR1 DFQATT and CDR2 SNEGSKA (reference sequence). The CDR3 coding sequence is TGCAGTGCTACGGGACAGGGGGGAAAGGGCTACACCTTC. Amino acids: CSATGQGGKGYTF.

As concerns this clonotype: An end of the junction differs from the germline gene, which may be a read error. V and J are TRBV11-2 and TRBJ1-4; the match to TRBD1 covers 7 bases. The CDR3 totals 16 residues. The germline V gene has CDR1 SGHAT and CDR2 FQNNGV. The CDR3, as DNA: TGTGCCAGTAGCTTAAGGGGACAGTCAACTAATGAAAAACTGTTTTTT. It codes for CASSLRGQSTNEKLFF.

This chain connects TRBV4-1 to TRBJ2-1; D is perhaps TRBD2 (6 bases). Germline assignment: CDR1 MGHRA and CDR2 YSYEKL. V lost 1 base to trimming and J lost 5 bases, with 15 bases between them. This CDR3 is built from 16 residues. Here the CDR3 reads CASSQAGDGIHNEQFF. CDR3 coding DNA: TGCGCCAGCAGCCAAGCGGGAGATGGGATTCACAATGAGCAGTTCTTC.

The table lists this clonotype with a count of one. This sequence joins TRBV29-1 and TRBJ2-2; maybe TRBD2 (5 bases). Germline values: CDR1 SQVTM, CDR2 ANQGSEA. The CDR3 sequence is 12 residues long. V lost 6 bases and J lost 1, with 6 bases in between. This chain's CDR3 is CSVGENTGELFF. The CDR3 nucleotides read TGCAGCGTCGGGGAGAACACCGGGGAGCTGTTTTTT.

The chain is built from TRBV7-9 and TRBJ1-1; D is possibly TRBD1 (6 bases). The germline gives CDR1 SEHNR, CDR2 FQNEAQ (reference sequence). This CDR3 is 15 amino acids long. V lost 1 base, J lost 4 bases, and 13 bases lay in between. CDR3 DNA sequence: TGTGCCAGCAGCTTAGTAGACAGGTTGGGCACTGAAGCTTTCTTT. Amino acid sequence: CASSLVDRLGTEAFF.

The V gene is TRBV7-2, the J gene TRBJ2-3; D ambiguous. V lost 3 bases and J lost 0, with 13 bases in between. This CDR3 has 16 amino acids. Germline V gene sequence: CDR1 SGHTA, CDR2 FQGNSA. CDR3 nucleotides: TGTGCCAGCAGCTTCGCCGGACCCCTAAGCACAGATACGCAGTATTTT. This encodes CASSFAGPLSTDTQYF.

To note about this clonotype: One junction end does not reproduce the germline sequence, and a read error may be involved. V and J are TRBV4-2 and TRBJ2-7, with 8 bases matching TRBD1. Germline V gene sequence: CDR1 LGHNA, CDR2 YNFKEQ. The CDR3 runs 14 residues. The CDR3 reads CTSSQPGGPYEQYF. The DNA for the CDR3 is TGTACCAGCAGCCAACCAGGGGGCCCCTACGAGCAGTACTTC.

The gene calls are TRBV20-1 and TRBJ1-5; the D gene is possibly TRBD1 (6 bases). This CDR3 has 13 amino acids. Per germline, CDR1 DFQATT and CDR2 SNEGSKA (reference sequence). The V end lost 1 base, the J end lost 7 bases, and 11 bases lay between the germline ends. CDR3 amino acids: CSARGGLGQPQHF. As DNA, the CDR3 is TGCAGTGCTAGAGGGGGGCTGGGACAGCCCCAGCATTTT.

This CDR3 reads CASSSEDRTPYNEQFF. In nucleotides, the CDR3 is TGCGCCAGCAGCTCAGAGGACAGGACCCCCTACAATGAGCAGTTCTTC. V gene TRBV5-1 combines with J gene TRBJ2-1, with TRBD1 matching over 7 bases. Germline V lookup: CDR1 SGHRS, CDR2 YFSETQ. The V gene end was trimmed by 3 bases and the J gene end by 2 bases; junction bases not matched to a gene: 8. This CDR3 region has 16 residues.

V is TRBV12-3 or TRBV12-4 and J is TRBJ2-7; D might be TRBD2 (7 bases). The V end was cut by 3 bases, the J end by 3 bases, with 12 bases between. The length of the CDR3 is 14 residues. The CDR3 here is CASSFGGQRYEQYF. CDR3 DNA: TGTGCCAGCAGTTTCGGGGGGCAGCGCTACGAGCAGTACTTC.

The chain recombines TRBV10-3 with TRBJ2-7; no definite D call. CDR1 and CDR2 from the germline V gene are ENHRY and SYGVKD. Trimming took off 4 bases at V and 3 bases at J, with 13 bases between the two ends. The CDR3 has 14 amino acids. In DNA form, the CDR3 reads TGTGCCATCAGTGGGCGCGGACCGCGCTACGAGCAGTACTTC. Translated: CAISGRGPRYEQYF.

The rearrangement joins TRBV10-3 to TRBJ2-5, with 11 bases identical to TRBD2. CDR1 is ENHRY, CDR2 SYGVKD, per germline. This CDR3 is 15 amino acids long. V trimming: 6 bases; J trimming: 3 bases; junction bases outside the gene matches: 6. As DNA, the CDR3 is TGTGCCATCAGCCTCGGGACTAGCGGCAAAGAGACCCAGTACTTC. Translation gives CAISLGTSGKETQYF.

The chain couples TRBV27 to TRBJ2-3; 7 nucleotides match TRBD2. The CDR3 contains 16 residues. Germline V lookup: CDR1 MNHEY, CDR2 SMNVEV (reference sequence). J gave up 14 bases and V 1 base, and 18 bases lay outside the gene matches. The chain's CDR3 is CASSLLAVGGAGYAYF. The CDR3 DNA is TGTGCCAGCAGTTTATTGGCGGTGGGGGGAGCGGGGTACGCGTATTTT.

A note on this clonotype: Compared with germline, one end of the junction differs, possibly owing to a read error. CDR3 amino acids: CAGSLQSIAGSDTQYF. CDR3 nucleotides: TGTGCCGGCAGCTTACAATCAATCGCGGGTTCGGATACGCAGTATTTT. The chain carries TRBV7-9 and TRBJ2-3, with TRBD2 as a possible D gene (5 bases). CDR3 length: 16 residues. Germline lookup yields CDR1 SEHNR and CDR2 FQNEAQ (reference sequence).

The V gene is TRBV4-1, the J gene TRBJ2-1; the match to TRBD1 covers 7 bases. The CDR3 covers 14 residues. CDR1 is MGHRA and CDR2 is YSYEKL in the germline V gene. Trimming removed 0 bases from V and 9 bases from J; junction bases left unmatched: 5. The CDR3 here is CASSQDDRAGEQFF. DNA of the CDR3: TGCGCCAGCAGCCAAGACGACAGGGCGGGTGAGCAGTTCTTC.

CDR3 residues: CSASLGVGEKLFF. CDR3 nucleotide sequence: TGCAGTGCCTCTTTGGGGGTAGGAGAAAAACTGTTTTTT. The J gene is TRBJ1-4, the V gene TRBV20-1, with D possibly matching TRBD1 (5 bases). This CDR3 spans 13 amino acids. Germline CDR1 and CDR2: DFQATT and SNEGSKA (reference sequence). Trimming removed 6 bases from V and 8 bases from J, with 16 bases in between.

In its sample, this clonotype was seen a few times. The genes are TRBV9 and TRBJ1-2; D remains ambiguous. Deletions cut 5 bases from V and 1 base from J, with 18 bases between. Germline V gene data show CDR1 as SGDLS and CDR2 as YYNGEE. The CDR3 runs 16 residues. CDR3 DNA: TGTGCCAGCAGAGCAACCGGCAGCAAACTTAACTATGGCTACACCTTC. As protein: CASRATGSKLNYGYTF.

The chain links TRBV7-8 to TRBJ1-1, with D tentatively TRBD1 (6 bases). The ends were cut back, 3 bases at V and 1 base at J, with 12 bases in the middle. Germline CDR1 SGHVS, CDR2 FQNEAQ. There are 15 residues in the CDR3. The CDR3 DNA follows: TGTGCCAGCAGCTTGTACCAGGGGACGAACACTGAAGCTTTCTTT. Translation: CASSLYQGTNTEAFF.

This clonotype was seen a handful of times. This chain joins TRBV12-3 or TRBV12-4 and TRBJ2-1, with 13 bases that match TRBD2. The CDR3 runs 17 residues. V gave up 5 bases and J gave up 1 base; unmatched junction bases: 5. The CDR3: CASSAGLAGVSYNEQFF. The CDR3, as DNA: TGTGCCAGCAGTGCAGGACTAGCGGGAGTTTCCTACAATGAGCAGTTCTTC.

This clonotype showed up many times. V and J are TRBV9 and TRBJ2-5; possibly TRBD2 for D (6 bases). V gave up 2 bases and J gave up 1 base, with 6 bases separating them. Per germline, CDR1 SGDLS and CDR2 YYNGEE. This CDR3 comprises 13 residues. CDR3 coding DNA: TGTGCCAGCAGCGTCGGGGGCCAAGAGACCCAGTACTTC. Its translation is CASSVGGQETQYF.

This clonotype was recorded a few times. CDR3 sequence (DNA): TGTGCCAGCAGCACATCCGGGACAGGGGCTAACAGATACGCGTATTTT. As protein: CASSTSGTGANRYAYF. The chain is built from TRBV7-2 and TRBJ2-3, with 10 bases that match TRBD1. Trimming at V came to 5 bases and at J to 14 bases, leaving 19 bases not matched to a gene. This CDR3 is built from 16 residues. Germline-derived CDR1 and CDR2 are SGHTA and FQGNSA.

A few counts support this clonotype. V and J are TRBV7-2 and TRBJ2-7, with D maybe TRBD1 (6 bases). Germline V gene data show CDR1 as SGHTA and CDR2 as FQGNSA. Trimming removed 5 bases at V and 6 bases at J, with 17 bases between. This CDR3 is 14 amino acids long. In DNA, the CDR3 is TGTGCCAGCAGCCTGCAGGGGAAAATCGGCGAGCAGTACTTC. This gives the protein CASSLQGKIGEQYF.

The DNA of the CDR3 is TGTGCCAGCAGCCCACGACTAGCGGGAGGTGCAAATGAGCAGTTCTTC. Translating it yields CASSPRLAGGANEQFF. The V call is TRBV7-7, the J call TRBJ2-1; 13 bases match TRBD2. Unmatched junction bases numbered 8, after V lost 5 bases and J lost 7 bases. Germline CDR1 is SSHAT and CDR2 is FNYEAQ (reference sequence). CDR3 length: 16 residues.

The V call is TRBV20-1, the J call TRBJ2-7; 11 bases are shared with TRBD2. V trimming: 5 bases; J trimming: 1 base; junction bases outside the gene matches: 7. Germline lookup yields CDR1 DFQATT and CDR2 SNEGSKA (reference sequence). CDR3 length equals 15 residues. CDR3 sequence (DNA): TGCAGTGCTCCCAAAGGACTAGCGGGTTCCTACGAGCAGTACTTC. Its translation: CSAPKGLAGSYEQYF.